Below are 8 T cell receptor beta chains sequenced from a single sample in a study of cytomegalovirus exposure and HLA in healthy donors. The PCR employed 60 Vbeta primers together with 13 Jbeta primers. Some clones are missing from TCRdb's copy, which holds only in-frame ones; the method was immunoSEQ multiplex PCR. The sample shows under 150,000 clones, around 80% of them seen only once. Sequences were obtained from PBMCs. These receptors all stem from a boy aged 2-9 years in good health and CMV-seronegative.

In its sample, this clone was seen a few times. CDR3 loop: CASSQDPSGGNEQFF. The CDR3 region has the DNA TGTGCCAGCAGCCAAGATCCTAGCGGGGGCAATGAGCAGTTCTTC. The genes are TRBV4-2 and TRBJ2-1; 10 bases agree with TRBD2. CDR1 and CDR2 from the germline V gene are LGHNA and YNFKEQ. The trim removed 0 bases at V and 6 bases at J, leaving 2 bases unmatched. This CDR3 contains 15 residues.

This chain links TRBV7-2 with TRBJ1-5; 9 bases agree with TRBD1. Germline values: CDR1 SGHTA, CDR2 FQGNSA. The V and J ends lost 4 bases and 7 bases, in that order; junction bases with no gene match: 5. The CDR3 is 14 residues long. The CDR3 protein is CASSSQTGGQPQHF. DNA of the CDR3: TGTGCCAGCAGCTCCCAAACAGGGGGCCAGCCCCAGCATTTT.

The chain uses TRBV4-3 and TRBJ2-3; 12 nucleotides align to TRBD2. The CDR3 runs 19 residues. The germline V gene encodes CDR1 LGHNA and CDR2 YSLEER. The trim removed 0 bases at V and 7 bases at J, leaving 14 bases unmatched. This CDR3 reads CASSQDHLASGGAYYTQYF. CDR3 bases: TGCGCCAGCAGCCAAGATCATCTTGCTAGCGGGGGGGCCTATTATACGCAGTATTTT.

The J gene is TRBJ2-1, the V gene TRBV6-4; 9 bases fit TRBD2. Germline V gene sequence: CDR1 MRHNA, CDR2 SNTAGT. CDR3 length equals 16 residues. The junction had 8 bases not matched to a gene; V was cut back by 2 bases and J by 6 bases. The CDR3 DNA follows: TGTGCCAGCAGTGACGGGGGCGGGGGGGACTTCAATGAGCAGTTCTTC. Translated: CASSDGGGGDFNEQFF.

The V call is TRBV9, the J call TRBJ1-2, with D possibly matching TRBD1 (5 bases). The CDR3 contains 15 residues. CDR1 and CDR2 from the germline V gene are SGDLS and YYNGEE. Trimming removed 3 bases at V and 7 bases at J, with 19 bases between. The CDR3 DNA is TGTGCCAGCAGCGCCGACCCCAGGGAGGTGGTTGGCTACACCTTC. This translates into CASSADPREVVGYTF. Full variable domain (missing parts from reference TRBV9 and TRBJ1-2): DSGVTQTPKHLITATGQRVTLRCSPRSGDLSVYWYQQSLDQGLQFLIQYYNGEERAKGNILERFSAQQFPDLHSELNLSSLELGDSALYFCASSADPREVVGYTFGSGTRLTVV.

This clone was detected a few times. The chain couples TRBV7-2 to TRBJ2-5; 9 bases are a match to TRBD2. The CDR3 contains 15 residues. Germline assignment: CDR1 SGHTA and CDR2 FQGNSA. V lost 5 bases and J lost 1; bases outside the gene matches: 5. The CDR3 nucleotides read TGTGCCAGCAGCCGTAAACTAGCGGGCCAAGAGACCCAGTACTTC. As protein: CASSRKLAGQETQYF.

The gene calls are TRBV29-1 and TRBJ1-1, with D possibly being TRBD1 (5 bases). Germline CDR1 SQVTM, CDR2 ANQGSEA. V was clipped by 3 bases and J by 5 bases, with 13 bases between them. This CDR3 has 13 residues. The CDR3 here is CSVDGAEWTEAFF. The CDR3 DNA is TGCAGCGTTGATGGGGCAGAGTGGACTGAAGCTTTCTTT.

The rearrangement links TRBV27 to TRBJ2-2; TRBD1 agrees at 10 bases. Per the germline V gene, CDR1 is MNHEY and CDR2 is SMNVEV (reference sequence). The CDR3 is 15 amino acids. J lost 4 bases, V lost 6 bases, and 5 bases had no gene match. The CDR3 sequence is CASRGQGTATGELFF. The CDR3 DNA reads TGTGCCAGCAGGGGACAGGGGACAGCCACCGGGGAGCTGTTTTTT.